The subject of this entry is one T cell receptor (beta chain). The data originate from a study of control samples from healthy donors and cancer patients. Germline loops: CDR1 MNHEY, CDR2 SVGAGI. The length of the CDR3 is 14 residues. V shed 8 bases, J shed 3 bases, and the junction held 8 bases outside the gene matches. The method was immunoSEQ multiplex PCR; TCRdb's version includes in-frame clones alone and lacks a portion of them. The sample has tens of thousands of clones, about 87% seen once. This sequence was found in a woman in her forties or fifties with head and neck cancer. This chain uses TRBV6-5 with TRBJ2-7; 9 positions agree with TRBD2. The sample taken for sequencing was PBMCs. CDR3 residues: CASLRGGSLYEQYF. The CDR3 DNA reads TGTGCCAGCTTGCGGGGGGGGTCCCTCTACGAGCAGTACTTC.